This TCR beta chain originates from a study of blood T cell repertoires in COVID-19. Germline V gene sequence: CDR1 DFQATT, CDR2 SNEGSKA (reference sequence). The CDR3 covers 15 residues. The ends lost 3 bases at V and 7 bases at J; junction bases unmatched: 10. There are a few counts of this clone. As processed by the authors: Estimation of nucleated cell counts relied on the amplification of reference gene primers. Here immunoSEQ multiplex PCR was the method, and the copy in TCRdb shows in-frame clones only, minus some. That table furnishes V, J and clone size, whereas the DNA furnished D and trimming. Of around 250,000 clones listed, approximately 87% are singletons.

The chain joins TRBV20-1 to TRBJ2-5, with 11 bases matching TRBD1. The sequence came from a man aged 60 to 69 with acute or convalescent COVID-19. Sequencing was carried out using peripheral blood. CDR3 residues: CSASSRDRGAVTQYF. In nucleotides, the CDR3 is TGCAGTGCTAGTTCCCGGGACAGGGGGGCGGTGACCCAGTACTTC.